Detailed here is one T cell receptor beta chain. It has no known antigen specificity. Since a much larger clone is just one base distant, this may be a read error. Other DNA variants within this sample encode the same CDR3. This entry comes from a study of shared clonotypes between healthy human individuals (dated by TCRdb to about 2020). At the level of the whole study: A couple of women and a few men aged 18 to 49 years were included in the cohort. Per donor, three plates each were used for CD4 naive and CD4 memory, two for CD8 naive, and one for CD8 memory. To estimate repertoire size and how much clonotypes are shared between individuals, the study performed deep sequencing of blood TCR repertoires from roughly five healthy adults. To increase sequencing depth and limit assay-specific biases, different laboratories used diverse techniques to prepare libraries and sequence TCR repertoires. Between about 0.94 and 8.9 billion PBMCs per donor were obtained by leukapheresis. Points the paper makes about the study in general: When several donors were compared, the shared fraction of clonotypes was around 5% for naive CD4, 3.5% to 4% for naive CD8, roughly 2.5% for memory CD4, and approximately 0.4% for memory CD8. Larger estimated clonotype richness was generally found for naive subsets than for memory subsets. Sampling was limited to blood, and TCR repertoires in tissue likely differ from TCR repertoires in blood. Incomplete sequencing was indicated by rarefaction of sorted-subset datasets, despite the large sequencing depth. The small number of donors limited the genetic and exposure-history diversity represented. Compared with non-shared clonotypes, clonotypes shared by all four sorted-subset donors had higher generation probabilities. Pairwise subsampling indicated that sequencing depth was expected to affect the degree of clonotype sharing among donors.

TCR CDR3 regions were amplified from genomic DNA by multiplex PCR using the deep immunoSEQ assay. Genomic DNA extracted from each cell subset was distributed evenly over all wells of several immunoSEQ 96-well plates, and each plate served as one replicate. For sorted subsets, each replicate PCR was loaded with 200 ng genomic DNA, equivalent to about 30,000 T cell genomes. The purified libraries were quantified using a Qubit 3.0 fluorometer, sized with a Bioanalyzer 2100, and then quantified again using the KAPA Library Quantification kit. Every immunoSEQ 96-well plate was sequenced on a dedicated single-read 150-cycle Illumina NextSeq 550 flow cell. In the authors' own workflow: Because the immunoSEQ output held only junctional sequences and lacked quality scores, the filtering could not match the filtering applied to full-length reads. Sequences were annotated with PyIR, a Python wrapper for IgBLAST v1.9, using IMGT germline references to assign V/J genes and CDR3. Reads were filtered out if the reads had weak V/J assignments (E-value above 1e-6), no CDR3, stop codons, out-of-frame junctions, or ambiguous translated residues. V3J clonotypes were defined by identical inferred V gene, J gene, and CDR3 amino acid sequence. The percentage overlap between two repertoires was calculated by dividing the number of shared unique clonotypes by the size of the smaller repertoire. Three approaches were used to assess repertoire richness: RTK rarefaction, the Chao1 estimator, and Recon v2.1 estimates of unobserved clonotypes. OLGA was used to compute generation probabilities for all TCRbeta clonotypes that the gDNA method yielded from four donors. Sourced from immuneACCESS, this table was stored by TCRdb with only in-frame sequences that have V and J called. A share of the clones is absent; for the studies checked, an unresolved V gene accounts for under half, and the remainder has no known explanation. That table furnishes V, J and clone size, whereas the DNA furnished D and trimming. The sample table shows roughly 720,000 clones, and roughly 91% are seen once. The top ten clonotypes cover approximately 35% of the sample.

The germline V gene yields MGHRA for CDR1 and YSYEKL for CDR2. V gives up 4 bases and J gives up 2 bases, and the segment between their germline ends measures 4 bases. Measured from the cysteine to the phenylalanine, the CDR3 is 12 residues long. Only the CDR3 DNA is retained, 36 bases long and in frame from the first base. The donors were healthy, HIV-negative adults with no recently reported acute infections or vaccinations. All donors were Caucasian adults living in Nashville, Tennessee, USA. CD8 memory samples were composed of magnetically selected CD45RO+ cells combined with CCR7-negative CD45RA+ effector memory (TemRA) cells. Blood was obtained by leukapheresis, after which PBMCs were separated by Ficoll-Histopaque density gradient centrifugation and cryopreserved in liquid nitrogen vapor phase. Analytical flow cytometry was used to check the purity and quantity of every magnetically sorted T cell population. Each sorted fraction had its genomic DNA isolated and then quantified by UV absorbance on a Nanodrop 2000c.

The origin of this receptor is a man aged 18 to 35 in good health. Some clones in this sample may be carry-over from other donors' samples. Rearrangement joined TRBV4-1 to TRBJ2-3, with the D segment identity uncertain. Source material: memory CD8+ T cells from PBMCs. The cell subset or site label for this specimen denotes: CD45RO+ cells pooled with CCR7-negative TemRA cells. The CDR3: CASSPPTDTQYF. The nucleotides read TGCGCCAGCAGCCCACCCACAGATACGCAGTATTTT.